This note documents a single TCR beta chain sequence. Its specificity is not known. The record originates from a study of T cell repertoires in cytomegalovirus infection. Study-level information: Peptides in the study included HLA-C-restricted and HLA-B-restricted CMV epitopes. In public TCR beta signatures, there were indications of both CMV infection and matching HLA type. The study's findings and limits: Of the TCR beta families, the public ones yielded a cumulative frequency that identified carriers of CMV plus the relevant HLA.

In TCRdb, the reads were re-called with MiXCR into one record per CDR3 protein. The table has about 400,000 distinct CDR3 sequences, roughly 34% seen once. The sequenced sample was cultured PBMCs, obtained from culture after CMV antigen stimulation. The origin of this receptor is a human donor in good health (CMV status not recorded). Some clones in this sample may be carry-over from other donors' samples.

The CDR3 loop reads CASSVAGTYNEQFF. The CDR3 coding sequence is TGTGCCAGCAGCGTAGCCGGGACCTACAATGAGCAGTTCTTC. The chain employs TRBV9 and TRBJ2-1, with TRBD2 as a possible D gene (5 bases). This CDR3 spans 14 amino acids. In germline, CDR1 is SGDLS, CDR2 YYNGEE. Trimming pared 0 bases from V and 2 bases from J, leaving 6 bases between.